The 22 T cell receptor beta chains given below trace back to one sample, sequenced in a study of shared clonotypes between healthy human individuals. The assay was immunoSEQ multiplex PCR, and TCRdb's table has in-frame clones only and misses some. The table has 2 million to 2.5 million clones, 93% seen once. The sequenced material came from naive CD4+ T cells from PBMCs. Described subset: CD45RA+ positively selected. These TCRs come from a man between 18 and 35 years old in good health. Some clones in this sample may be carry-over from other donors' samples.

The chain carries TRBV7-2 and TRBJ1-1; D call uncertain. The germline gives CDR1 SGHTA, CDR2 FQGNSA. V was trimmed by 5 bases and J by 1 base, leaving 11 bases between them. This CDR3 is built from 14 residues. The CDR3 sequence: CASSPREWNTEAFF. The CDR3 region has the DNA TGTGCCAGCAGCCCTCGAGAATGGAACACTGAAGCTTTCTTT.

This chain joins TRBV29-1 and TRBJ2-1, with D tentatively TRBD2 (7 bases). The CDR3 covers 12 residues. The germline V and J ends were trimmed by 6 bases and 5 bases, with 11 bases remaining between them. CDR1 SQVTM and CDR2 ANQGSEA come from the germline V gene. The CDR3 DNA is TGCAGCGTAGGGGGGGGTCACAATGAGCAGTTCTTC. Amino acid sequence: CSVGGGHNEQFF.

DNA for the CDR3: TGTGCCAGCAGAAACGAACAGGGCTCGACCACAGATACGCAGTATTTT. Translated: CASRNEQGSTTDTQYF. The rearrangement joins TRBV28 to TRBJ2-3, with TRBD1 as a possible D gene (6 bases). V lost 6 bases, J lost 2 bases, and 18 bases lay in between. The CDR3 runs to 16 residues. The germline V gene encodes CDR1 MDHEN and CDR2 SYDVKM. Looking up the rest from reference TRBV28 and TRBJ2-3 gives the full variable domain: DVKVTQSSRYLVKRTGEKVFLECVQDMDHENMFWYRQDPGLGLRLIYFSYDVKMKEKGDIPEGYSVSREKKERFSLILESASTNQTSMYLCASRNEQGSTTDTQYFGPGTRLTVL.

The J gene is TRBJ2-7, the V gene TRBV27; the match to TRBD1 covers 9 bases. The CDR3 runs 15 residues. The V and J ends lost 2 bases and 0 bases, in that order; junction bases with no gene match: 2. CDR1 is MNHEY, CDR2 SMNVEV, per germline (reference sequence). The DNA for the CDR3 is TGTGCCAGCAGTTTAGGGACAGGGAGCTCCTACGAGCAGTACTTC. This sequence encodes CASSLGTGSSYEQYF.

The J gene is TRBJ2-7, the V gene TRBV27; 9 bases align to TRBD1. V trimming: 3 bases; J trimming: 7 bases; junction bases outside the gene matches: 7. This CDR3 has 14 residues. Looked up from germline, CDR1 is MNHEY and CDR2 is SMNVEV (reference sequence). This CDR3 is CASSFVQGADEQYF. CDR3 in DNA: TGTGCCAGCAGTTTTGTACAGGGGGCGGATGAGCAGTACTTC.

The CDR3 region is CASSSPDRRASYEQYF. The CDR3 DNA follows: TGTGCCAGCAGCTCCCCAGACCGACGTGCATCCTACGAGCAGTACTTC. The V call is TRBV7-8, the J call TRBJ2-7; D not resolved. Trimming took 4 bases from V and 1 from J, leaving 17 bases between them. This CDR3 region has 16 residues. Germline V gene lookup returns CDR1 SGHVS and CDR2 FQNEAQ.

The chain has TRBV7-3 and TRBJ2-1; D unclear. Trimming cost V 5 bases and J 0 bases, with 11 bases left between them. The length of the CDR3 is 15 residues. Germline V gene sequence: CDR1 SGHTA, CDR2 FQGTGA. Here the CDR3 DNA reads TGTGCCAGCAGCCCCGACTCCAGCTCCTACAATGAGCAGTTCTTC. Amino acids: CASSPDSSSYNEQFF.

CDR3 coding DNA: TGTGCCAGCAAGACAACGGCAGGGGATGAGCAGTTCTTC. This encodes CASKTTAGDEQFF. This sequence joins TRBV2 and TRBJ2-1; tentative D call: TRBD1 (6 bases). The germline V gene has CDR1 SNHLY and CDR2 FYNNEI. Between the trimmed V and J ends, which lost 7 bases and 8 bases, there was a span of 15 bases. The CDR3 contains 13 residues.

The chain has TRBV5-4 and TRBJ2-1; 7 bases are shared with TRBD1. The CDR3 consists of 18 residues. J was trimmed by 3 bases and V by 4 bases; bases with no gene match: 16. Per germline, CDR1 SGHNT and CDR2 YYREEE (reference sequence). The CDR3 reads CASSLGQNRGVYYNEQFF. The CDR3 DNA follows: TGTGCCAGCAGCCTTGGCCAAAACAGGGGAGTCTACTACAATGAGCAGTTCTTC.

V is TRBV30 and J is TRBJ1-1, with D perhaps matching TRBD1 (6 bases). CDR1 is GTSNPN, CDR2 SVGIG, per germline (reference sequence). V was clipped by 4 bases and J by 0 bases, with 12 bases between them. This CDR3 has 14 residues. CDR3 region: CAWTKQGLNTEAFF. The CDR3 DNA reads TGTGCCTGGACGAAACAGGGTTTGAACACTGAAGCTTTCTTT. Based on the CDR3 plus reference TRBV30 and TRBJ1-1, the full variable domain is SQTIHQWPATLVQPVGSPLSLECTVEGTSNPNLYWYRQAAGRGLQLLFYSVGIGQISSEVPQNLSASRPQDRQFILSSKKLLLSDSGFYLCAWTKQGLNTEAFFGQGTRLTVV.

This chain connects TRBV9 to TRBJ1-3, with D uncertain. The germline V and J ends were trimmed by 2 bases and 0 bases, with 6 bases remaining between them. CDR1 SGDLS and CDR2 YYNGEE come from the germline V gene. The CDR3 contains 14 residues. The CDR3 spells CASSVQSSGNTIYF. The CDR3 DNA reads TGTGCCAGCAGCGTCCAGAGCTCTGGAAACACCATATATTTT.

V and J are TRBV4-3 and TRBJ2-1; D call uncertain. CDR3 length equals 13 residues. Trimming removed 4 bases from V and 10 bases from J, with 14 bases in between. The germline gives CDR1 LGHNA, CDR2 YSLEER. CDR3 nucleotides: TGCGCCAGCAGCCCCCACCCAATAGGCGAGCAGTTCTTC. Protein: CASSPHPIGEQFF.

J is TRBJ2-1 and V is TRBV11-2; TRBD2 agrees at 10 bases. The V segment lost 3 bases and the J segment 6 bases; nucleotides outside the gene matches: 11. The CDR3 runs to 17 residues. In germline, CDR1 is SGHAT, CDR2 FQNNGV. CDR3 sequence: CASSFPSYSGRPNEQFF. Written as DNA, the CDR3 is TGTGCCAGCAGCTTCCCTTCCTATAGCGGGAGGCCCAATGAGCAGTTCTTC.

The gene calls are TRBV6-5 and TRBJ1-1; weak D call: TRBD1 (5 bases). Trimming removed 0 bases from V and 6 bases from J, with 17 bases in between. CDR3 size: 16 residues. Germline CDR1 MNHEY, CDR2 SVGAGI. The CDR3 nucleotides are TGTGCCAGCAGTTACTCGAGGCAATCAGGGATCGCTGAAGCTTTCTTT. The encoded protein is CASSYSRQSGIAEAFF.

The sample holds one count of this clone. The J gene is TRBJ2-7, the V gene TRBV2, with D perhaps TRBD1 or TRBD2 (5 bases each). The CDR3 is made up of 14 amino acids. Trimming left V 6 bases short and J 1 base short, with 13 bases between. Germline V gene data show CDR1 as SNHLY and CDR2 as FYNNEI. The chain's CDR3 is CASRVGTESYEQYF. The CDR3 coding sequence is TGTGCCAGCAGGGTAGGGACCGAGTCCTACGAGCAGTACTTC.

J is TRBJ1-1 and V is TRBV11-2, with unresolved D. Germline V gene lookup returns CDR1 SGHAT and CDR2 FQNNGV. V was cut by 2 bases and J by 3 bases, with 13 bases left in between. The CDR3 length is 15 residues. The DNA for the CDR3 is TGTGCCAGCAGCTTAAGGACCCAAATCTACACTGAAGCTTTCTTT. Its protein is CASSLRTQIYTEAFF.

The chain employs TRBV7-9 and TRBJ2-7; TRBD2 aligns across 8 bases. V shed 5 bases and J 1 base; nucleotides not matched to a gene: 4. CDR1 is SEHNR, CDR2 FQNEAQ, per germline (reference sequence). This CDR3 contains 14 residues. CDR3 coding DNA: TGTGCCAGCAGCCAGGGACTAGGGTCCTACGAGCAGTACTTC. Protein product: CASSQGLGSYEQYF.

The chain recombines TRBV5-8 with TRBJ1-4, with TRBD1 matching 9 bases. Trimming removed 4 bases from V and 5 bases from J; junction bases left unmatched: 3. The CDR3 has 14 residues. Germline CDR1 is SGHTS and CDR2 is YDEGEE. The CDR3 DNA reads TGTGCCAGCAGCACCGGGACAGGGAATGAAAAACTGTTTTTT. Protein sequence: CASSTGTGNEKLFF.

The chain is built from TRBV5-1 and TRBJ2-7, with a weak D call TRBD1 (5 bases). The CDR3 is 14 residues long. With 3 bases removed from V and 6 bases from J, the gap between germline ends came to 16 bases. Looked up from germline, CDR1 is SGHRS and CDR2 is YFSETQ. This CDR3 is CASSWEGEMGEQYF. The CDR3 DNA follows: TGCGCCAGCAGCTGGGAAGGGGAAATGGGCGAGCAGTACTTC.

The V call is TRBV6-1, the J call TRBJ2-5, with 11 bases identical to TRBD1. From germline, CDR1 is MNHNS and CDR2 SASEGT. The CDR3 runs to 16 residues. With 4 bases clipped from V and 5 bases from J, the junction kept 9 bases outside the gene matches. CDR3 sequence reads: CASSVIRDRGRETQYF. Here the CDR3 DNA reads TGTGCCAGCAGTGTAATCCGGGACAGGGGGAGGGAGACCCAGTACTTC.

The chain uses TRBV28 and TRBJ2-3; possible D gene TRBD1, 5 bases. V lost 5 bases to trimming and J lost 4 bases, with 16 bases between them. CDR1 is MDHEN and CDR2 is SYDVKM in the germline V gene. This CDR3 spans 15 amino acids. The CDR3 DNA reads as TGTGCCAGCAGTGGGGCCCTGATTCGGTCAGATACGCAGTATTTT. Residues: CASSGALIRSDTQYF. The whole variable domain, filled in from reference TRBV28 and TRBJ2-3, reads DVKVTQSSRYLVKRTGEKVFLECVQDMDHENMFWYRQDPGLGLRLIYFSYDVKMKEKGDIPEGYSVSREKKERFSLILESASTNQTSMYLCASSGALIRSDTQYFGPGTRLTVL.

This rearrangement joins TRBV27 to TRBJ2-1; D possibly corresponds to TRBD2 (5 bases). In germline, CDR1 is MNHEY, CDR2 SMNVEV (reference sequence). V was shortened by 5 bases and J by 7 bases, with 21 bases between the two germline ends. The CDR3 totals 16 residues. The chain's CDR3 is CASSPITRREGNEQFF. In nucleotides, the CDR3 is TGTGCCAGCAGTCCAATAACTAGAAGAGAAGGTAATGAGCAGTTCTTC.